Shown below are 24 T cell receptor beta chains from a single sample sequenced in a study of blood T cell repertoires in COVID-19. The method was immunoSEQ multiplex PCR; TCRdb's version includes in-frame clones alone and lacks a portion of them. The repertoire holds a few hundred thousand clones, under 85% seen once, with approximately 5% in the top ten. Sample: PBMCs or T cells enriched from blood (not recorded which). These receptors were obtained from a woman between 50 and 59 years old who had recovered from COVID-19.

The chain recombines TRBV7-2 with TRBJ1-6, with D unclear. Germline values: CDR1 SGHTA, CDR2 FQGNSA. Trimming left V 0 bases short and J 7 bases short, with 4 bases between. The CDR3 is made up of 13 amino acids. The CDR3: CASSLAQNSPLHF. The CDR3 DNA reads TGTGCCAGCAGCTTAGCGCAGAATTCACCCCTCCACTTT.

The chain links TRBV6-5 to TRBJ1-1; 10 positions agree with TRBD1. CDR1 and CDR2 from the germline V gene are MNHEY and SVGAGI. The CDR3 loop spans 16 amino acids. The junction had 8 bases not matched to a gene; V was cut back by 2 bases and J by 5 bases. In DNA, the CDR3 is TGTGCCAGCAGTTACCTCCGGGGACAGGGGTCTACTGAAGCTTTCTTT. The encoded protein is CASSYLRGQGSTEAFF.

The chain recombines TRBV6-1 with TRBJ1-2; TRBD1 agrees at 7 bases. The germline gives CDR1 MNHNS, CDR2 SASEGT. The trim removed 0 bases at V and 7 bases at J, leaving 5 bases unmatched. The CDR3 runs 14 residues. CDR3 protein: CASSEATGYSGYTF. In DNA, the CDR3 is TGTGCCAGCAGTGAAGCGACAGGGTACTCTGGCTACACCTTC.

The chain has TRBV2 and TRBJ2-1; D is perhaps TRBD2 (6 bases). CDR1 is SNHLY, CDR2 FYNNEI, per germline. The CDR3 extends over 15 amino acids. Trimming removed 4 bases from V and 1 base from J, with 11 bases in between. The CDR3 coding sequence is TGTGCCAGCAGTGGTGCGGCGGGATCCTACAATGAGCAGTTCTTC. Residues: CASSGAAGSYNEQFF.

The chain uses TRBV2 and TRBJ1-2; possibly TRBD1 for D (6 bases). Looked up from germline, CDR1 is SNHLY and CDR2 is FYNNEI. V lost 6 bases, J lost 7 bases, and 18 bases lay in between. CDR3 length equals 14 residues. CDR3 nucleotides: TGTGCCAGCAGGGTACAGGGACCCACTCCTGGCTACACCTTC. Amino acids: CASRVQGPTPGYTF.

The chain employs TRBV7-9 and TRBJ1-1; D may be TRBD1 (5 bases). V shed 1 base and J shed 10 bases, with 7 bases lying between them. Germline CDR1 SEHNR, CDR2 FQNEAQ (reference sequence). CDR3 size: 11 residues. Here the CDR3 DNA reads TGTGCCAGCAGCTTAGACAGGACAGCTTTCTTT. This sequence encodes CASSLDRTAFF.

J is TRBJ2-5 and V is TRBV30; 9 nucleotides line up with TRBD1. Germline CDR1 and CDR2: GTSNPN and SVGIG (reference sequence). The junction had 4 bases not matched to a gene; V was cut back by 5 bases and J by 3 bases. The CDR3 runs 13 residues. CDR3 nucleotide sequence: TGTGCCTGGCAGGGACAGGGTGAAGAGACCCAGTACTTC. Protein: CAWQGQGEETQYF.

The CDR3 spells CASRRTGTTLNTEAFF. The CDR3 DNA reads as TGTGCCAGTAGGCGGACAGGGACGACTTTGAACACTGAAGCTTTCTTT. The rearrangement links TRBV19 to TRBJ1-1; the match to TRBD1 covers 8 bases. This CDR3 comprises 16 residues. Trimming at V came to 6 bases and at J to 0 bases, leaving 9 bases not matched to a gene. From germline, CDR1 is LNHDA and CDR2 SQIVND (reference sequence).

Here the CDR3 DNA reads TGTGCCAGCAGCTTAGGGGGCACCTATGGCTACACCTTC. Its protein product is CASSLGGTYGYTF. V gene TRBV5-4 combines with J gene TRBJ1-2, with 7 bases identical to TRBD1. Trimming took 2 bases from V and 4 from J; bases not matched to a gene: 2. Per the germline V gene, CDR1 is SGHNT and CDR2 is YYREEE (reference sequence). The CDR3 runs to 13 residues.

Only a few counts were recorded for this clone. The gene calls are TRBV21-1 and TRBJ2-7; whether TRBD1, the table's D call, matches the DNA was not checked. TRBV21-1 corresponds to a pseudogene. The CDR3 extends over 15 amino acids. The CDR3 region is CASSKLGDCSYEQYF. CDR3 bases: TGTGCCAGCAGCAAATTAGGGGATTGTTCCTACGAGCAGTACTTC.

This clone has a handful of counts. The V gene is TRBV20-1, the J gene TRBJ1-1; D remains ambiguous. CDR3 length: 11 residues. V lost 2 bases, J lost 3 bases, and 4 bases lay in between. CDR1 DFQATT and CDR2 SNEGSKA come from the germline V gene (reference sequence). The CDR3 reads CSARLYTEAFF. Here the CDR3 DNA reads TGCAGTGCTAGATTATACACTGAAGCTTTCTTT.

The rearrangement links TRBV6-5 to TRBJ2-1, with 11 bases lining up with TRBD2. Germline CDR1 is MNHEY and CDR2 is SVGAGI. Trimming at V came to 2 bases and at J to 13 bases, leaving 13 bases not matched to a gene. This CDR3 is 16 amino acids long. This CDR3 reads CASSYQRTSGFFSQFF. The CDR3 region has the DNA TGTGCCAGCAGTTACCAGCGGACTAGCGGGTTTTTCAGTCAGTTCTTC.

The V gene is TRBV7-2, the J gene TRBJ2-3, with TRBD2 identical over 11 bases. This CDR3 is built from 16 residues. The junction had 9 bases not matched to a gene; V was cut back by 5 bases and J by 5 bases. Germline V gene sequence: CDR1 SGHTA, CDR2 FQGNSA. The CDR3 DNA reads as TGTGCCAGCAGCACTAGCGGGAGAGCGGGTCGAGATACGCAGTATTTT. Translating gives CASSTSGRAGRDTQYF.

The chain is built from TRBV6-1 and TRBJ2-6, with D perhaps TRBD2 (6 bases). With 2 bases removed from V and 1 base from J, the gap between germline ends came to 9 bases. Germline V lookup: CDR1 MNHNS, CDR2 SASEGT. This CDR3 is 16 amino acids long. This CDR3 is CASSELADSGANVLTF. As DNA, the CDR3 is TGTGCCAGCAGTGAATTAGCGGATTCTGGGGCCAACGTCCTGACTTTC.

The chain uses TRBV11-3 and TRBJ1-2; the D gene is possibly TRBD1 (6 bases). Trimming pared 5 bases from V and 4 bases from J, leaving 17 bases between. Per germline, CDR1 SGHNT and CDR2 YENEEA. The CDR3 contains 15 residues. CDR3 bases: TGTGCCAGCAGCCAAGGGGGGGGCGAAAGCTATGGCTACACCTTC. Translating gives CASSQGGGESYGYTF.

The chain uses TRBV9 and TRBJ2-1, with TRBD1 matching 11 bases. V was clipped by 3 bases and J by 10 bases; unmatched bases: 3. The CDR3 sequence is 13 residues long. CDR1 and CDR2 (germline): SGDLS, YYNGEE. The CDR3 sequence: CASSADRGLEQFF. Written as DNA, the CDR3 is TGTGCCAGCAGCGCGGACAGGGGGCTGGAGCAGTTCTTC.

CDR3 sequence: CSGWGRGRKLFF. DNA for the CDR3: TGCAGCGGCTGGGGTAGGGGGCGAAAACTGTTTTTT. The chain carries TRBV29-1 and TRBJ1-4; TRBD1 matches at 7 bases. The J segment lost 10 bases and the V segment lost 7 bases, leaving 9 bases of the junction unmatched. CDR1 SQVTM and CDR2 ANQGSEA come from the germline V gene. The CDR3 covers 12 residues.

This chain joins TRBV5-1 and TRBJ2-5; unclear D gene. The V end lost 0 bases, the J end lost 2 bases, and 8 bases lay between the germline ends. Germline V gene data show CDR1 as SGHRS and CDR2 as YFSETQ. This CDR3 has 14 residues. The CDR3 coding sequence is TGCGCCAGCAGCTTGGGCACAAATCAAGAGACCCAGTACTTC. Protein product: CASSLGTNQETQYF.

The chain is built from TRBV5-1 and TRBJ1-2; TRBD1 might be the D (5 bases). This CDR3 has 16 amino acids. Germline V lookup: CDR1 SGHRS, CDR2 YFSETQ. V was clipped by 4 bases and J by 0 bases, with 16 bases between them. This CDR3 reads CASSINTGIANYGYTF. CDR3 sequence (DNA): TGCGCCAGCAGCATAAATACAGGAATAGCTAACTATGGCTACACCTTC.

The rearrangement uses TRBV29-1 and TRBJ1-1, with 7 positions matching TRBD1. CDR1 SQVTM and CDR2 ANQGSEA come from the germline V gene. CDR3 length: 13 residues. With V trimmed by 7 bases and J by 1 base, 6 bases remained unmatched. The CDR3 sequence: CSGWTGGNTEAFF. Here the CDR3 DNA reads TGCAGCGGCTGGACAGGTGGGAACACTGAAGCTTTCTTT.

The CDR3 bases are TGTGCCAGCAGCTTCGGTAGTAATGAAAAACTGTTTTTT. It is translated as CASSFGSNEKLFF. The V call is TRBV7-2, the J call TRBJ1-4; D unresolved. Trimming removed 3 bases at V and 4 bases at J, with 6 bases between. CDR1 is SGHTA and CDR2 is FQGNSA in the germline V gene. The CDR3 is 13 residues long.

This rearrangement joins TRBV7-9 to TRBJ2-7; 15 bases map to TRBD2. The ends lost 5 bases at V and 2 bases at J; junction bases unmatched: 4. The CDR3 extends over 16 amino acids. Germline V lookup: CDR1 SEHNR, CDR2 FQNEAQ (reference sequence). Here the CDR3 reads CASSTGTSGGTYEQYF. In nucleotides, the CDR3 is TGTGCCAGCAGCACAGGGACTAGCGGGGGGACCTACGAGCAGTACTTC. The variable domain in full, with the rest retrieved from reference TRBV7-9 and TRBJ2-7, is DTGVSQNPRHKITKRGQNVTFRCDPISEHNRLYWYRQTLGQGPEFLTYFQNEAQLEKSRLLSDRFSAERPKGSFSTLEIQRTEQGDSAMYLCASSTGTSGGTYEQYFGPGTRLTVT.

The table lists this clone with a count of one. This chain links TRBV12-3 or TRBV12-4 with TRBJ1-2; 7 nucleotides line up with TRBD1. CDR3 length equals 13 residues. J gave up 7 bases and V 6 bases, and 8 bases lay outside the gene matches. The CDR3 here is CASRSGGDGGYTF. The CDR3 DNA sequence: TGTGCCAGCAGATCAGGGGGAGACGGTGGCTACACCTTC.

This clone was seen only a few times. This sequence joins TRBV5-4 and TRBJ2-1, with 12 bases fitting TRBD2. V lost 4 bases to trimming and J lost 8 bases; unmatched junction nucleotides: 13. CDR1 SGHNT and CDR2 YYREEE come from the germline V gene (reference sequence). The CDR3 sequence is 17 residues long. In DNA form, the CDR3 reads TGTGCCAGCAGCCGGTCAACGACTAGCGGGAGTATGTATGAGCAGTTCTTC. Protein: CASSRSTTSGSMYEQFF.